A selection of T cell receptor beta chains follows, all from one sample in a study of response to subunit inactivated influenza vaccine. In TCRdb, the RT-PCR reads were re-called with MiXCR into one record per CDR3 protein. This sample yields 450,000 to 600,000 distinct CDR3 sequences, of which 7.5% to 8.5% are seen a single time; approximately 13% belongs to the top ten. The sample was PBMCs from blood, taken less than 25 months after vaccination. The receptors here all came from a man aged 45 to 70 who received an inactivated influenza vaccine. CDR3s include the opening cysteine and the closing phenylalanine or tryptophan. The D gene is left open where the match is weak. A clone size is listed for some rows: how often the clone was seen (once, few, many), or a class if it is expanded.

d_call	v_call	j_call	clone_size	cdr3_aa	cdr3_nt
.	TRBV6-2/TRBV6-3	TRBJ2-7	.	CASSYTPGVEFRGYEQYF	TGTGCCAGCAGTTACACACCGGGAGTAGAGTTTCGGGGCTACGAGCAGTACTTC
TRBD1	TRBV9	TRBJ2-7	.	CASSVGDRVMEQYF	TGTGCCAGCAGCGTAGGGGACAGGGTTATGGAGCAGTACTTC
.	TRBV10-3	TRBJ2-1	.	CAISEGSPGEAEIEQFF	TGTGCCATCAGTGAGGGGTCCCCGGGAGAGGCGGAAATTGAGCAGTTCTTC
TRBD1	TRBV24-1	TRBJ2-7	few	CATSDDRGYEQYF	TGTGCCACCAGTGATGACAGGGGCTACGAGCAGTACTTC
TRBD2	TRBV5-1	TRBJ2-1	.	CASSARDYGDNEQFF	TGCGCCAGCAGCGCCCGGGACTACGGTGACAATGAGCAGTTCTTC
.	TRBV6-6	TRBJ1-1	few	CASSPPGTEAFF	TGTGCCAGCAGCCCACCAGGCACTGAAGCTTTCTTT
TRBD2	TRBV30	TRBJ2-7	few	CAYDRGGWYEQYF	TGTGCCTACGACCGGGGGGGGTGGTACGAGCAGTACTTC
.	TRBV2	TRBJ1-5	many	CASSAQTGHQPQHF	TGTGCCAGCAGTGCTCAAACAGGTCATCAGCCCCAGCATTTT
TRBD1	TRBV18	TRBJ1-1	few	CASSQMEGAEAFF	TGTGCCAGCTCACAAATGGAGGGGGCCGAAGCTTTCTTT
TRBD2	TRBV6-1	TRBJ2-3	many	CASRSSGGTDTQYF	TGTGCCAGCAGGTCTAGCGGGGGCACAGATACGCAGTATTTT
TRBD1	TRBV5-4	TRBJ2-7	many	CASSFQPSPDRGVSYEQYF	TGTGCCAGCAGCTTCCAACCAAGCCCCGACAGGGGAGTTTCCTACGAGCAGTACTTC
.	TRBV11-1	TRBJ1-3	many	CASSFQGQKYVRGNTIYF	TGTGCCAGCAGCTTCCAGGGGCAGAAGTACGTCCGGGGAAACACCATATATTTT
TRBD2	TRBV20-1	TRBJ2-5	.	CSARGGGRKVLETQYF	TGCAGTGCTAGAGGCGGCGGGAGAAAGGTTTTGGAGACCCAGTACTTC
.	TRBV7-8	TRBJ1-5	few	CASSLIGGGYGNNQPQHF	TGTGCCAGCAGCTTAATAGGGGGGGGGTACGGGAACAATCAGCCCCAGCATTTT
.	TRBV29-1	TRBJ2-4	.	CSAGGGSYKNIQYF	TGCAGCGCCGGGGGAGGCAGCTACAAAAACATTCAGTACTTC
.	TRBV28	TRBJ2-7	.	CASRTGQATYEQYF	TGTGCCAGCAGGACGGGACAAGCCACCTACGAGCAGTACTTC
.	TRBV28	TRBJ2-7	.	CASSLQVGRSYEQYF	TGTGCCAGCAGTTTACAAGTGGGGAGGTCCTACGAGCAGTACTTC
.	TRBV6-1	TRBJ1-5	.	CASSLAGHQPQHF	TGTGCCAGCAGTCTGGCAGGGCATCAGCCCCAGCATTTT
.	TRBV7-2	TRBJ1-3	few	CASSQISSGNTIYF	TGTGCCAGCAGCCAAATTTCCTCTGGAAACACCATATATTTT
.	TRBV5-1	TRBJ2-3	many	CASSSTPTDTQYF	TGCGCCAGCAGCTCCACACCCACAGATACGCAGTATTTT
.	TRBV12-3/TRBV12-4	TRBJ2-5	.	CASSRTPKQETQYF	TGTGCCAGCAGTCGGACCCCTAAACAAGAGACCCAGTACTTC
.	TRBV7-9	TRBJ1-2	few	CASSSGARQDYGYTF	TGTGCCAGCAGCTCGGGGGCCAGACAGGACTATGGCTACACCTTC
.	TRBV11-3	TRBJ2-1	many	CASSRVDNEQFF	TGTGCCAGCAGCCGGGTTGACAATGAGCAGTTCTTC
.	TRBV4-3	TRBJ2-3	.	CASSQDALVGTTDTQYF	TGCGCCAGCAGCCAAGATGCCCTAGTCGGGACCACAGATACGCAGTATTTT